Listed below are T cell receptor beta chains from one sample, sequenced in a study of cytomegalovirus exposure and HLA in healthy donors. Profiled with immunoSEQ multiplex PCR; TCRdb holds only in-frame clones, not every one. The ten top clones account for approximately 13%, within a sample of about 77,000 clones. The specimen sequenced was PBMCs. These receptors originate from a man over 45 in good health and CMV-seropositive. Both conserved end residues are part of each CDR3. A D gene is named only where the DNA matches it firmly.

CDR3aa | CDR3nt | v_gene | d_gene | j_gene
CASSLGLETTNTGELFF | TGTGCCAGCAGCTTGGGGTTGGAGACTACGAACACCGGGGAGCTGTTTTTT | TRBV5-8 | - | TRBJ2-2
CASSESGGAVAFF | TGTGCCAGCAGTGAAAGTGGGGGGGCTGTCGCTTTCTTT | TRBV2 | - | TRBJ1-1
CASSAPGGKPDGYTF | TGTGCCAGCAGCGCCCCGGGGGGGAAGCCCGATGGCTACACCTTC | TRBV9 | - | TRBJ1-2
CASSTGTGSNQPQHF | TGTGCCAGCAGCACTGGGACAGGCAGCAATCAGCCCCAGCATTTT | TRBV5-4 | TRBD1 | TRBJ1-5
CASSRRQYSGANVLTF | TGTGCCAGCAGTCGCCGTCAGTACTCTGGGGCCAACGTCCTGACTTTC | TRBV28 | - | TRBJ2-6
CASSLGSANEKLFF | TGCGCCAGCAGCTTGGGAAGCGCTAATGAAAAACTGTTTTTT | TRBV5-1 | - | TRBJ1-4
CASRGTGYGKTEAFF | TGTGCCAGCAGAGGGACAGGGTACGGGAAAACTGAAGCTTTCTTT | TRBV6-5 | TRBD1 | TRBJ1-1
CASSETGGAFGYTF | TGTGCCAGCAGTGAAACAGGGGGCGCGTTCGGCTACACCTTC | TRBV25-1 | TRBD1 | TRBJ1-2
CASSPVGAGVSNQPQHF | TGTGCCAGCTCGCCCGTCGGGGCAGGGGTTAGCAATCAGCCCCAGCATTTT | TRBV18 | - | TRBJ1-5
CASSFTSGRTDTQYF | TGCGCCAGCAGTTTTACTAGCGGGCGCACAGATACGCAGTATTTT | TRBV5-1 | TRBD2 | TRBJ2-3
CSAGRDTEAFF | TGCAGTGCCGGGCGGGACACTGAAGCTTTCTTT | TRBV20-1 | - | TRBJ1-1
CASSFLTLSGRQETQYF | TGTGCCAGCAGTTTCCTCACCCTGTCAGGTCGGCAAGAGACCCAGTACTTC | TRBV28 | - | TRBJ2-5
CATSRDTRGEGYTF | TGTGCCACCAGCAGAGATACTAGAGGAGAGGGCTACACCTTC | TRBV15 | - | TRBJ1-2
CASSLRDRVGQPQHF | TGTGCCAGCAGTTTGAGGGACAGGGTTGGTCAGCCCCAGCATTTT | TRBV27 | TRBD1 | TRBJ1-5
CASSEGQLSGANVLTF | TGCGCCAGCAGTGAAGGACAGCTCTCTGGGGCCAACGTCCTGACTTTC | TRBV10-2 | - | TRBJ2-6
CASSTVGGLAANTGELFF | TGCGCCAGCAGCACAGTAGGGGGACTAGCGGCGAACACCGGGGAGCTGTTTTTT | TRBV5-1 | TRBD2 | TRBJ2-2
CASSPRSGAEDTQYF | TGTGCCAGCAGCCCTAGAAGCGGCGCGGAAGATACGCAGTATTTT | TRBV4-2 | - | TRBJ2-3
CASSSGQGYADTQYF | TGTGCCAGCAGCTCCGGACAGGGTTACGCAGATACGCAGTATTTT | TRBV7-3 | TRBD1 | TRBJ2-3
CASSLEGSSLSGANVLTF | TGCGCCAGCAGCTTGGAGGGGTCATCTCTCTCTGGGGCCAACGTCCTGACTTTC | TRBV5-1 | - | TRBJ2-6
CASSPSLTRPQHF | TGTGCCAGCAGCCCTAGTCTAACGCGGCCCCAGCATTTT | TRBV5-5 | - | TRBJ1-5
CASGLVDGLGEQYF | TGTGCTAGTGGTTTGGTAGACGGGTTAGGAGAGCAGTACTTC | TRBV12-5 | - | TRBJ2-7
CASSPSGGLSYEQYF | TGTGCCAGCAGTCCGAGCGGGGGGCTCTCCTACGAGCAGTACTTC | TRBV6-5 | TRBD2 | TRBJ2-7
CASSGDSSAYEQYF | TGCGCCAGCAGTGGCGACAGTTCCGCCTACGAGCAGTACTTC | TRBV10-2 | - | TRBJ2-7
CSVPGFLENTF | TGCAGTGTTCCAGGGTTTCTAGAAAACACCTTC | TRBV20-1 | - | TRBJ1-2
CASSLLGQGAGRNQPQHF | TGTGCCAGCAGCTTATTAGGACAGGGGGCGGGAAGAAATCAGCCCCAGCATTTT | TRBV7-8 | TRBD1 | TRBJ1-5
CASSLAGETGELFF | TGCGCCAGCAGCTTGGCGGGGGAGACCGGGGAGCTGTTTTTT | TRBV5-1 | - | TRBJ2-2
CASSQDRLVSYEQYF | TGCGCCAGCAGCCAAGATCGGCTAGTCTCCTACGAGCAGTACTTC | TRBV4-1 | - | TRBJ2-7
CASSQDGWPSGYNEQFF | TGCGCCAGCAGCCAAGATGGATGGCCTAGCGGCTACAATGAGCAGTTCTTC | TRBV4-1 | TRBD2 | TRBJ2-1
CAISETSGITQYF | TGTGCCATCAGTGAGACAAGCGGGATAACCCAGTACTTC | TRBV10-3 | TRBD2 | TRBJ2-5
CASSTQSGQLNTEAFF | TGTGCCAGCAGCACGCAGAGCGGACAGCTGAACACTGAAGCTTTCTTT | TRBV7-2 | - | TRBJ1-1
CASSLGQGDQPQHF | TGCGCCAGCAGCTTGGGACAGGGGGATCAGCCCCAGCATTTT | TRBV5-1 | TRBD1 | TRBJ1-5
CAITLTGNGHEQFF | TGTGCCATCACCTTGACAGGGAATGGGCATGAGCAGTTCTTC | TRBV10-3 | TRBD1 | TRBJ2-1
CASSEFSGTGNGYTF | TGTGCCAGCAGTGAATTCTCCGGGACAGGGAATGGCTACACCTTC | TRBV6-1 | TRBD1 | TRBJ1-2
CASSPFGGSAEAFF | TGTGCCAGTAGTCCCTTCGGGGGGAGCGCTGAAGCTTTCTTT | TRBV19 | - | TRBJ1-1
CASSEKGGGESSYEQYF | TGTGCCAGCAGCGAGAAGGGGGGAGGGGAGAGCTCCTACGAGCAGTACTTC | TRBV2 | - | TRBJ2-7
CASSLKGRSGNTIYF | TGTGCCAGCAGTTTAAAAGGGAGGTCTGGAAACACCATATATTTT | TRBV27 | - | TRBJ1-3
CASSHSGSGPPKNTEAFF | TGTGCCAGCAGCCATTCCGGGAGCGGCCCCCCCAAGAACACTGAAGCTTTCTTT | TRBV4-2 | - | TRBJ1-1
CASSHPQGPDTQYF | TGCGCCAGCAGCCACCCACAGGGGCCAGATACGCAGTATTTT | TRBV4-1 | TRBD1 | TRBJ2-3
CASSPGYGYTF | TGTGCCAGTAGCCCGGGATATGGCTACACCTTC | TRBV19 | - | TRBJ1-2
CASSYSYYNQPQHF | TGTGCCAGCAGTTACTCATATTACAATCAGCCCCAGCATTTT | TRBV6-5 | - | TRBJ1-5
CASSSRGGPNTEAFF | TGTGCCAGCAGCTCCCGCGGAGGGCCGAACACTGAAGCTTTCTTT | TRBV7-6 | - | TRBJ1-1
CASSLGGLGETQYF | TGTGCCAGCAGCTTAGGGGGGCTGGGGGAGACCCAGTACTTC | TRBV7-9 | - | TRBJ2-5
CASSPGTANEKLFF | TGTGCCAGCAGCCCTGGGACAGCTAATGAAAAACTGTTTTTT | TRBV11-1 | TRBD1 | TRBJ1-4
CASSGTGNVGTLQFF | TGTGCCAGCAGTGGGACAGGGAATGTAGGGACCCTGCAGTTCTTC | TRBV6-1 | TRBD1 | TRBJ2-1
CATSRDAGADYTF | TGTGCCACCAGCAGAGATGCGGGGGCGGACTACACCTTC | TRBV15 | - | TRBJ1-2
CASSPSGGAGDGYTF | TGCGCCAGCAGCCCCTCCGGGGGGGCGGGGGATGGCTACACCTTC | TRBV4-1 | - | TRBJ1-2
CASSFPSNGRYEQYF | TGTGCCAGCAGTTTTCCCTCTAACGGGAGATACGAGCAGTACTTC | TRBV27 | - | TRBJ2-7
CASNRDRGTDTQYF | TGTGCCAGCAACCGGGACAGGGGAACAGATACGCAGTATTTT | TRBV28 | TRBD1 | TRBJ2-3
CSVTGLAKGGYTF | TGCAGCGTCACAGGGCTAGCAAAGGGTGGCTACACCTTC | TRBV29-1 | - | TRBJ1-2
CASRHGTPRIQYF | TGTGCAAGTCGCCACGGGACTCCCCGGATTCAGTACTTC | TRBV12-2 | - | TRBJ2-4
CASSWGQVQETQYF | TGTGCCAGCAGCTGGGGACAGGTCCAAGAGACCCAGTACTTC | TRBV13 | TRBD1 | TRBJ2-5
CASSLDRETEAFF | TGCGCCAGCAGCCTTGACAGGGAAACTGAAGCTTTCTTT | TRBV5-1 | TRBD1 | TRBJ1-1
CASSLVGTSGVTDTQYF | TGTGCCAGCAGCTTAGTCGGTACTAGCGGGGTCACAGATACGCAGTATTTT | TRBV7-2 | TRBD2 | TRBJ2-3
CASSVFRGGETQYF | TGTGCCAGCAGTGTCTTTCGGGGGGGAGAGACCCAGTACTTC | TRBV6-1 | TRBD2 | TRBJ2-5